These 19 T cell receptor beta chains share one sample of origin, sequenced in a study of cytomegalovirus exposure and HLA in healthy donors. Both 60 Vbeta primers and 13 Jbeta primers went into the PCR. Produced via immunoSEQ multiplex PCR; TCRdb's table is partial and in-frame only. Altogether approximately 150,000 clones are present, approximately 72% being singletons, with the ten largest covering 6.5%. The material sequenced was PBMCs. Every receptor here comes from an older woman in good health and CMV-seronegative.

The V gene is TRBV5-6, the J gene TRBJ2-5; 9 nucleotides match TRBD2. The germline V gene encodes CDR1 SGHDT and CDR2 YYEEEE. Trimming took 1 base from V and 5 from J; bases not matched to a gene: 9. The CDR3 extends over 16 amino acids. The CDR3 region is CASSLSRGGAAETQYF. The CDR3 DNA reads as TGTGCCAGCAGCTTGTCTCGCGGGGGGGCTGCGGAGACCCAGTACTTC. The entire variable domain, with the rest obtained from reference TRBV5-6 and TRBJ2-5, is as follows: DAGVTQSPTHLIKTRGQQVTLRCSPKSGHDTVSWYQQALGQGPQFIFQYYEEEERQRGNFPDRFSGHQFPNYSSELNVNALLLGDSALYLCASSLSRGGAAETQYFGPGTRLLVL.

V gene TRBV11-2 combines with J gene TRBJ2-5; 15 bases fit TRBD2. V gave up 5 bases and J gave up 2 bases; unmatched junction bases: 9. In germline, CDR1 is SGHAT, CDR2 FQNNGV. The length of the CDR3 is 18 residues. The CDR3 spells CASSRGLAGGPGQETQYF. For the CDR3, the DNA is TGTGCCAGCAGCCGAGGACTAGCGGGGGGGCCGGGGCAAGAGACCCAGTACTTC.

The CDR3 coding sequence is TGCGCCAGCAGCCAAGCTCCGGGACAGGGCTACGAGCAGTACTTC. Encoded protein: CASSQAPGQGYEQYF. The gene calls are TRBV4-1 and TRBJ2-7; TRBD1 matches at 9 bases. This CDR3 contains 15 residues. The germline gives CDR1 MGHRA, CDR2 YSYEKL. The V gene end was trimmed by 1 base and the J gene end by 3 bases; junction bases not matched to a gene: 4.

As for this clone: A read error may produce the germline difference seen at one junction end. The rearrangement joins TRBV7-7 to TRBJ2-5; perhaps TRBD1 as D (6 bases). This CDR3 comprises 15 residues. Germline CDR1 is SSHAT and CDR2 is FNYEAQ (reference sequence). The CDR3 protein is CASSTTRGPQETQYF. As DNA, the CDR3 is TGTGCTAGCAGCACAACCAGGGGCCCTCAAGAGACCCAGTACTTC.

This sequence joins TRBV19 and TRBJ1-2, with D perhaps TRBD1 (6 bases). CDR1 is LNHDA and CDR2 is SQIVND in the germline V gene (reference sequence). Deletions cut 7 bases from V and 6 bases from J, with 18 bases between. This CDR3 has 14 residues. CDR3 in DNA: TGTGCCAGTACGGGGGGGACATCGAGGAATGGCTACACCTTC. It codes for CASTGGTSRNGYTF.

The sample holds a few counts of this clone. The V gene is TRBV4-3, the J gene TRBJ2-3; a possible D gene is TRBD1 (5 bases). Deletions cut 0 bases from V and 0 bases from J, with 13 bases between. The CDR3 runs to 17 residues. CDR1 is LGHNA, CDR2 YSLEER, per germline. CDR3 coding DNA: TGCGCCAGCAGCCAAGATCAGGGCAGATCTAGCACAGATACGCAGTATTTT. Protein sequence: CASSQDQGRSSTDTQYF.

The V gene is TRBV28, the J gene TRBJ1-2; possible D gene TRBD1, 5 bases. The germline gives CDR1 MDHEN, CDR2 SYDVKM. V was pared by 6 bases and J by 8 bases, with 16 bases between. This CDR3 is built from 13 residues. The chain's CDR3 is CASRPGGSRGYTF. In DNA, the CDR3 is TGTGCCAGCAGACCGGGGGGGTCTCGAGGCTACACCTTC.

In its sample, this clone was seen a few times. The V gene is TRBV19, the J gene TRBJ1-4; no definite D call. The germline V and J ends were trimmed by 2 bases and 8 bases, with 18 bases remaining between them. The CDR3 is 16 residues long. CDR1 and CDR2 from the germline V gene are LNHDA and SQIVND (reference sequence). CDR3: CASSIRLFGSGEKLFF. The CDR3 DNA follows: TGTGCCAGTAGTATAAGACTTTTTGGTTCCGGGGAAAAACTGTTTTTT.

This clone appeared once. The rearrangement links TRBV7-9 to TRBJ2-2, with 8 bases that match TRBD1. The length of the CDR3 is 16 residues. J lost 4 bases, V lost 5 bases, and 9 bases had no gene match. In germline, CDR1 is SEHNR, CDR2 FQNEAQ (reference sequence). In DNA form, the CDR3 reads TGTGCCAGCAGCCTTATCCAGGGGGCGGTCACCGGGGAGCTGTTTTTT. Its protein product is CASSLIQGAVTGELFF.

The CDR3 reads CASSSGGLVSRYEQYF. CDR3 coding DNA: TGTGCCAGCAGTTCGGGGGGACTAGTTTCCCGCTACGAGCAGTACTTC. The chain has TRBV28 and TRBJ2-7; 8 bases are a match to TRBD2. The ends lost 4 bases at V and 3 bases at J; junction bases unmatched: 11. The CDR3 is made up of 16 amino acids. Germline V gene sequence: CDR1 MDHEN, CDR2 SYDVKM. Full variable domain (outside the CDR3, taken from reference TRBV28 and TRBJ2-7): DVKVTQSSRYLVKRTGEKVFLECVQDMDHENMFWYRQDPGLGLRLIYFSYDVKMKEKGDIPEGYSVSREKKERFSLILESASTNQTSMYLCASSSGGLVSRYEQYFGPGTRLTVT.

The genes are TRBV4-3 and TRBJ1-4, with D hard to call. The CDR3 covers 15 residues. Trimming removed 1 base at V and 1 base at J, with 7 bases between. Germline values: CDR1 LGHNA, CDR2 YSLEER. DNA for the CDR3: TGCGCCAGCAGCCAAGGGGCATTAACTAATGAAAAACTGTTTTTT. Translated: CASSQGALTNEKLFF.

CDR3 sequence (DNA): TGTGCCAGCAGTTACTCGGCGGGGGCGGTATATGGCTACACCTTC. Its translation: CASSYSAGAVYGYTF. J is TRBJ1-2 and V is TRBV6-6, with a tentative D call TRBD1 (6 bases). CDR3 length: 15 residues. V lost 0 bases and J lost 5, with 13 bases in between. Germline-derived CDR1 and CDR2 are MNHNY and SVGAGI (reference sequence).

This clone was seen more than once but under ten times. The rearrangement uses TRBV4-1 and TRBJ1-3, with a tentative D call TRBD1 (6 bases). CDR1 and CDR2 (germline): MGHRA, YSYEKL. CDR3 length: 15 amino acids. With 0 bases removed from V and 4 bases from J, the gap between germline ends came to 10 bases. CDR3: CASSQDTGIGNTIYF. CDR3 coding DNA: TGCGCCAGCAGCCAAGATACAGGGATCGGAAACACCATATATTTT.

V usage is TRBV9 and J usage is TRBJ2-7; perhaps TRBD2 as D (7 bases). This CDR3 has 15 residues. Trimming left V 0 bases short and J 1 base short, with 11 bases between. The V gene's germline CDR1 is SGDLS and CDR2 YYNGEE. The CDR3 loop reads CASSVDRGASYEQYF. As DNA, the CDR3 is TGTGCCAGCAGCGTAGACCGGGGGGCTTCCTACGAGCAGTACTTC.

The J gene is TRBJ1-1, the V gene TRBV2; TRBD1 is a possible D gene (6 bases). V was pared by 4 bases and J by 5 bases, with 17 bases between. The CDR3 extends over 15 amino acids. Germline V gives CDR1 SNHLY, CDR2 FYNNEI. CDR3 loop: CASSVGQGPRTEAFF. CDR3 nucleotide sequence: TGTGCCAGCAGTGTTGGCCAGGGGCCTCGAACTGAAGCTTTCTTT.

The chain joins TRBV25-1 to TRBJ1-2; 9 nucleotides agree with TRBD1. V lost 8 bases and J lost 7; bases outside the gene matches: 5. The CDR3 has 12 residues. The germline V gene has CDR1 MGHDK and CDR2 SYGVNS. The CDR3 reads CASGDRAAGYTF. As DNA, the CDR3 is TGTGCCAGCGGGGACAGGGCTGCTGGCTACACCTTC.

The rearrangement uses TRBV4-1 and TRBJ2-3, with TRBD2 identical over 8 bases. There are 15 residues in the CDR3. CDR1 and CDR2 from the germline V gene are MGHRA and YSYEKL. V gave up 4 bases and J gave up 0 bases; unmatched junction bases: 3. The CDR3 DNA follows: TGCGCCAGCAGCCTTAGCGGGACCAGCACAGATACGCAGTATTTT. This sequence encodes CASSLSGTSTDTQYF.

The table lists this clone with a few counts. The gene calls are TRBV19 and TRBJ1-5; TRBD1 is a possible D gene (6 bases). Between the trimmed V and J ends, which lost 11 bases and 3 bases, there was a span of 17 bases. This CDR3 spans 14 amino acids. Germline V gene sequence: CDR1 LNHDA, CDR2 SQIVND (reference sequence). CDR3 DNA: TGTGCCTGTACACCCACAGGGCCCAATCAGCCCCAGCATTTT. Translated: CACTPTGPNQPQHF. The whole variable domain, remainder taken from reference TRBV19 and TRBJ1-5, is DGGITQSPKYLFRKEGQNVTLSCEQNLNHDAMYWYRQDPGQGLRLIYYSQIVNDFQKGDIAEGYSVSREKKESFPLTVTSAQKNPTAFYLCACTPTGPNQPQHFGDGTRLSIL.

The sample holds a few counts of this clone. CDR3 amino acids: CASSPPREGTEAFF. The CDR3, as DNA: TGCGCCAGCAGTCCCCCCAGGGAAGGGACTGAAGCTTTCTTT. The chain employs TRBV5-1 and TRBJ1-1; D might be TRBD1 (5 bases). CDR1 and CDR2 from the germline V gene are SGHRS and YFSETQ. V was clipped by 5 bases and J by 5 bases, with 16 bases between them. This CDR3 spans 14 amino acids. The whole variable domain, remainder taken from reference TRBV5-1 and TRBJ1-1, is KAGVTQTPRYLIKTRGQQVTLSCSPISGHRSVSWYQQTPGQGLQFLFEYFSETQRNKGNFPGRFSGRQFSNSRSEMNVSTLELGDSALYLCASSPPREGTEAFFGQGTRLTVV.